This T cell receptor (beta chain) is drawn from a study of naive and memory T cell subsets. Points from the study as a whole: Over 85% of naive TCR sequences appeared only once, unlike memory subsets.

Germline V gives CDR1 SGDLS, CDR2 YYNGEE. CDR3 length equals 14 residues. The V end was cut by 0 bases, the J end by 0 bases, with 7 bases between. The beta constant-region primer was an equimolar mix of two oligonucleotides covering TRBC1 and TRBC2. TCRdb used MiXCR to reprocess the UMI-ligation and nested PCR reads, holding one entry per CDR3 protein. The sample includes some 150,000 distinct CDR3 sequences, approximately 15% of them seen just once. About this clonotype itself: The antigen remains undetermined.

Overnight CMV lysate stimulation of fresh PBMCs defined donor CMV status by CD4+ IFNgamma. Sequencing input: naive CD4+ T cells from blood. This receptor was obtained from a human donor in good health. V gene TRBV9 combines with J gene TRBJ2-7, with D unresolved. The CDR3 region is CASSVGPGSYEQYF. DNA for the CDR3: TGTGCCAGCAGCGTAGGGCCAGGCTCCTACGAGCAGTACTTC.